Each of the 19 T cell receptor beta chains below was sequenced from the same sample in a study of cytotoxic CD8 clonotypes in ibrutinib-treated CLL (dated by TCRdb to about 2021). The protocol used for the library was the immunoSEQ multiplex PCR assay. TCRdb carries this immuneACCESS record with in-frame sequences only. Its versions omit some clonotypes, under half of them owing to an unresolved V gene in the studies checked, with the rest unexplained. This sample holds tens of thousands of clones; 57% were observed only once. The top ten clonotypes cover about 14% of the sample. Sample time point, as interpreted from the label and publication: about a year on ibrutinib. The specimen was PBMCs, collected after 12 months of ibrutinib treatment. The source of these receptors is a human donor with chronic lymphocytic leukemia.

This clone was seen more than once but under ten times. The rearrangement links TRBV6-1 to TRBJ1-2; D ambiguous. Germline assignment: CDR1 MNHNS and CDR2 SASEGT. The V end lost 3 bases, the J end lost 5 bases, and 13 bases lay between the germline ends. This CDR3 has 14 amino acids. Here the CDR3 DNA reads TGTGCCAGCAGTGATTCGGGCGCGGGGTATGGCTACACCTTC. Translated, it gives CASSDSGAGYGYTF.

The chain uses TRBV5-1 and TRBJ1-5, with D tentatively TRBD1 (6 bases). The CDR3 covers 14 residues. V was trimmed by 0 bases and J by 9 bases, leaving 13 bases between them. The germline CDR1 and CDR2 sequences are SGHRS and YFSETQ. The CDR3 loop reads CASSLDTGKGPQHF. CDR3 in DNA: TGCGCCAGCAGCTTGGACACAGGGAAGGGGCCCCAGCATTTT.

The rearrangement joins TRBV9 to TRBJ2-7, with D perhaps matching TRBD1 (5 bases). The CDR3 runs 13 residues. Germline V gene lookup returns CDR1 SGDLS and CDR2 YYNGEE. Trimming removed 2 bases at V and 2 bases at J, with 8 bases between. The CDR3 reads CASSVDSPYEQYF. Here the CDR3 DNA reads TGTGCCAGCAGCGTCGACAGCCCCTACGAGCAGTACTTC.

The V call is TRBV27, the J call TRBJ2-4; D is unresolved. Germline CDR1 is MNHEY and CDR2 is SMNVEV (reference sequence). Trimming removed 3 bases from V and 1 base from J, with 16 bases in between. The CDR3 has 17 residues. CDR3 sequence (DNA): TGTGCCAGCAGTTTGTTGGGTGAGCGAGGTGCCAAAAACATTCAGTACTTC. Its protein product is CASSLLGERGAKNIQYF.

This chain uses TRBV18 with TRBJ2-7; 7 bases are a match to TRBD1. The CDR3 totals 12 residues. CDR1 is KGHSH and CDR2 is LQKENI in the germline V gene. The ends lost 6 bases at V and 4 bases at J; junction bases unmatched: 3. This CDR3 is CASSARGYEQYV. Written as DNA, the CDR3 is TGTGCCAGCTCGGCCAGGGGGTACGAGCAGTACGTC.

This clone showed up just a few times. This chain uses TRBV5-1 with TRBJ2-3; 9 positions match TRBD2. Germline CDR1 SGHRS, CDR2 YFSETQ. The CDR3 is 18 residues long. The junction had 10 bases not matched to a gene; V was cut back by 0 bases and J by 2 bases. Here the CDR3 DNA reads TGCGCCAGCAGCTTGGTTAGCGGGGGAAGAAAAATCACAGATACGCAGTATTTT. This codes for CASSLVSGGRKITDTQYF.

The chain combines TRBV5-1 with TRBJ2-3; D gene unclear. V lost 0 bases and J lost 0, with 8 bases in between. The CDR3 has 15 residues. Germline loops: CDR1 SGHRS, CDR2 YFSETQ. The CDR3 DNA sequence: TGCGCCAGCAGCTTGGTGGGTACTAGCACAGATACGCAGTATTTT. This codes for CASSLVGTSTDTQYF.

The rearrangement links TRBV7-9 to TRBJ2-1, with D maybe TRBD1 (5 bases). Germline CDR1 reads SEHNR; CDR2 reads FQNEAQ (reference sequence). The CDR3 runs to 19 residues. With 6 bases removed from V and 7 bases from J, the gap between germline ends came to 31 bases. The CDR3, as DNA: TGTGCCAGCAGGGAACCAACAGGTTCAAGGGGCTCGTTGTGGAATGAGCAGTTCTTC. Translation: CASREPTGSRGSLWNEQFF.

Only a few counts were recorded for this clone. The chain is built from TRBV18 and TRBJ1-5; tentative D call: TRBD1 (5 bases). This CDR3 is 15 amino acids long. V lost 4 bases to trimming and J lost 5 bases, with 15 bases between them. Looked up from germline, CDR1 is KGHSH and CDR2 is LQKENI. The CDR3 DNA reads TGTGCCAGCTCACTTGGGAGGGGCGGATATCAGCCCCAGCATTTT. Its translation is CASSLGRGGYQPQHF. Using reference TRBV18 and TRBJ1-5 for the parts outside the CDR3, the full variable domain is NAGVMQNPRHLVRRRGQEARLRCSPMKGHSHVYWYRQLPEEGLKFMVYLQKENIIDESGMPKERFSAEFPKEGPSILRIQQVVRGDSAAYFCASSLGRGGYQPQHFGDGTRLSIL.

Points on this clone: The same CDR3 is also encoded by other DNA sequences in this sample. The chain links TRBV5-6 to TRBJ2-1; possible D gene TRBD2, 6 bases. The CDR3 is 15 amino acids. Germline V gene data show CDR1 as SGHDT and CDR2 as YYEEEE. V shed 5 bases and J shed 0 bases, with 12 bases lying between them. CDR3 nucleotides: TGTGCCAGCAGATGGCGGGGAAGCTCCTACAATGAGCAGTTCTTC. Translated, it gives CASRWRGSSYNEQFF.

The chain has TRBV29-1 and TRBJ1-1; D possibly corresponds to TRBD1 (5 bases). In germline, CDR1 is SQVTM, CDR2 ANQGSEA. The CDR3 runs 13 residues. The ends were cut back, 6 bases at V and 4 bases at J, with 15 bases in the middle. The CDR3 sequence is CSVQQEGFTEAFF. In DNA form, the CDR3 reads TGCAGCGTCCAACAGGAGGGGTTCACTGAAGCTTTCTTT. The full variable domain, completed using reference TRBV29-1 and TRBJ1-1, is SAVISQKPSRDICQRGTSLTIQCQVDSQVTMMFWYRQQPGQSLTLIATANQGSEATYESGFVIDKFPISRPNLTFSTLTVSNMSPEDSSIYLCSVQQEGFTEAFFGQGTRLTVV.

A few counts support this clone. This chain uses TRBV5-1 with TRBJ2-2; D is perhaps TRBD1 (6 bases). The CDR3 totals 13 residues. Germline V lookup: CDR1 SGHRS, CDR2 YFSETQ. V shed 4 bases and J shed 7 bases, with 11 bases lying between them. In nucleotides, the CDR3 is TGCGCCAGCAGCCCAACAGGGCACGGGGAGCTGTTTTTT. Its translation: CASSPTGHGELFF. The entire variable domain, with the rest obtained from reference TRBV5-1 and TRBJ2-2, is as follows: KAGVTQTPRYLIKTRGQQVTLSCSPISGHRSVSWYQQTPGQGLQFLFEYFSETQRNKGNFPGRFSGRQFSNSRSEMNVSTLELGDSALYLCASSPTGHGELFFGEGSRLTVL.

Ten or more counts support this clone. The rearrangement joins TRBV10-1 to TRBJ1-5; D call uncertain. Trimming removed 6 bases from V and 7 bases from J, with 13 bases in between. This CDR3 is built from 13 residues. Germline V gene sequence: CDR1 WNHNN, CDR2 SYGVQD (reference sequence). CDR3 sequence (DNA): TGCGCCAGCAGGCCGGGGAGGGAGCAGCCCCAGCATTTT. It is translated as CASRPGREQPQHF.

A note on this clone: The sample has other DNA sequences that encode this CDR3 too. CDR3 nucleotides: TGTGCCAGCAGTGGACAGGGGAACACTGAAGCTTTCTTT. Protein: CASSGQGNTEAFF. The chain is built from TRBV6-4 and TRBJ1-1; TRBD1 matches 7 bases. The CDR3 totals 13 residues. V was clipped by 4 bases and J by 1 base; unmatched bases: 0. Germline lookup yields CDR1 MRHNA and CDR2 SNTAGT.

Many counts were recorded for this clone. This chain joins TRBV6-5 and TRBJ1-6, with D perhaps matching TRBD1 (5 bases). Per the germline V gene, CDR1 is MNHEY and CDR2 is SVGAGI. V was shortened by 0 bases and J by 11 bases, with 11 bases between the two germline ends. The CDR3 sequence is 14 residues long. CDR3 loop: CASSYSGGSAPLHF. In DNA form, the CDR3 reads TGTGCCAGCAGTTACTCCGGGGGAAGCGCACCCCTCCACTTT.

For the CDR3, the DNA is TGTGCCTGGAGTGTGGGGACAGGGATGAATTCACCCCTCCACTTT. It translates to CAWSVGTGMNSPLHF. The chain uses TRBV30 and TRBJ1-6; 9 positions match TRBD1. Losses at the gene ends were 0 bases for V and 7 bases for J; bases not matched to a gene: 4. This CDR3 contains 15 residues. In germline, CDR1 is GTSNPN, CDR2 SVGIG (reference sequence).

The V and J genes are TRBV7-2 and TRBJ2-1; 10 bases line up with TRBD2. The CDR3 extends over 14 amino acids. Germline lookup yields CDR1 SGHTA and CDR2 FQGNSA. Unmatched junction bases numbered 3, after V lost 1 base and J lost 9 bases. The CDR3: CASSLERGGSEQFF. DNA for the CDR3: TGTGCCAGCAGCTTAGAGCGGGGGGGTAGTGAGCAGTTCTTC. The full variable domain, completed using reference TRBV7-2 and TRBJ2-1, is GAGVSQSPSNKVTEKGKDVELRCDPISGHTALYWYRQSLGQGLEFLIYFQGNSAPDKSGLPSDRFSAERTGGSVSTLTIQRTQQEDSAVYLCASSLERGGSEQFFGPGTRLTVL.

In the case of this clone: A much larger clone lies one base from this, so it may be a read error. The rearrangement links TRBV11-2 to TRBJ1-2; D is unclear. V was trimmed by 5 bases and J by 0 bases, leaving 1 base between them. CDR3 length equals 11 residues. Germline-derived CDR1 and CDR2 are SGHAT and FQNNGV. The CDR3 spells CASSPNYGYTF. For the CDR3, the DNA is TGTGCCAGCAGCCCTAACTATGGCTACACCTTC. The full variable domain, completed using reference TRBV11-2 and TRBJ1-2, is EAGVAQSPRYKIIEKRQSVAFWCNPISGHATLYWYQQILGQGPKLLIQFQNNGVVDDSQLPKDRFSAERLKGVDSTLKIQPAKLEDSAVYLCASSPNYGYTFGSGTRLTVV.

This clone was recorded at least ten times. The chain combines TRBV11-3 with TRBJ2-1; D may be TRBD1 or TRBD2 (5 bases each). Germline V gene data show CDR1 as SGHNT and CDR2 as YENEEA. This CDR3 has 13 amino acids. Trimming shortened V by 3 bases and J by 6 bases, and 9 bases separated the two germline ends. DNA of the CDR3: TGTGCCAGCAGCTTTAGGGACGTCAATGAGCAGTTCTTC. This sequence encodes CASSFRDVNEQFF.